These 27 T cell receptor beta chains were all obtained from the same sample, sequenced in a study of blood T cells in healthy people across ages. The second PCR ran roughly 6 to 12 cycles with a sample-barcoded 5' primer and J-beta primers. TCRdb processed the 5' RACE reads anew with MiXCR; each CDR3 protein has one entry. The sample shows around 1.5 million distinct CDR3 sequences, approximately 59% of them seen only once. The sample was blood. The receptors come from a man aged 18 to 29 in good health.

The J gene is TRBJ2-7, the V gene TRBV25-1, with D perhaps matching TRBD1 (6 bases). This CDR3 is 14 amino acids long. V was cut by 4 bases and J by 2 bases, with 12 bases left in between. From germline, CDR1 is MGHDK and CDR2 SYGVNS. The CDR3 DNA is TGTGCCAGCAGTGTGACCCAGGGGCCCTACGAGCAGTACTTC. This sequence encodes CASSVTQGPYEQYF.

The chain has TRBV12-3 or TRBV12-4 and TRBJ1-1; the match to TRBD1 covers 8 bases. Losses at the gene ends were 3 bases for V and 1 base for J; bases not matched to a gene: 4. The CDR3 covers 15 residues. CDR3 bases: TGTGCCAGCAGTTTCGGACAGGGAACGAACACTGAAGCTTTCTTT. Translation gives CASSFGQGTNTEAFF.

The chain links TRBV7-2 to TRBJ2-5; 7 nucleotides match TRBD2. There are 15 residues in the CDR3. Germline lookup yields CDR1 SGHTA and CDR2 FQGNSA. V shed 5 bases, J shed 2 bases, and the junction held 8 bases outside the gene matches. The CDR3 nucleotides read TGTGCCAGCAGCATGACTAGCACTCCGCAAGAGACCCAGTACTTC. Its translation: CASSMTSTPQETQYF.

J is TRBJ2-5 and V is TRBV7-8, with 7 bases lining up with TRBD2. The CDR3 spans 16 residues. Germline V gene data show CDR1 as SGHVS and CDR2 as FQNEAQ. Trimming cost V 4 bases and J 2 bases; bases outside gene matches: 10. The CDR3 sequence is CASSSKRVLAQETQYF. The CDR3, as DNA: TGTGCCAGCAGCTCAAAACGAGTACTAGCGCAAGAGACCCAGTACTTC.

This clonotype was counted only a few times. J is TRBJ2-6 and V is TRBV7-9; D might be TRBD1 (6 bases). The germline V and J ends were trimmed by 5 bases and 0 bases, with 11 bases remaining between them. The CDR3 covers 16 residues. In germline, CDR1 is SEHNR, CDR2 FQNEAQ (reference sequence). CDR3: CASSTLDSSGANVLTF. CDR3 coding DNA: TGTGCCAGCAGCACCTTGGACAGCTCTGGGGCCAACGTCCTGACTTTC.

This chain links TRBV20-1 with TRBJ1-2; possibly TRBD1 for D (6 bases). CDR1 and CDR2 (germline): DFQATT, SNEGSKA (reference sequence). The V gene lost 5 bases and the J gene lost 8 bases, with 24 bases spanning the gap. The CDR3 spans 15 residues. The CDR3 DNA reads as TGCAGTGCTCCCGGGGGGCAGAGACAGAGGGACGGCTACACCTTC. This codes for CSAPGGQRQRDGYTF.

Comments on this clonotype: A much larger clone differs by one base, so this may be a read error. The rearrangement joins TRBV20-1 to TRBJ2-7, with D tentatively TRBD2 (5 bases). Per the germline V gene, CDR1 is DFQATT and CDR2 is SNEGSKA (reference sequence). The CDR3 consists of 14 residues. The CDR3 sequence: CSARSGPSSYERYF. CDR3 nucleotides: TGCAGTGCTAGATCCGGGCCTAGCTCCTACGAGCGGTACTTC.

The V gene is TRBV5-1, the J gene TRBJ1-5; 7 nucleotides align to TRBD1. The J segment lost 3 bases and the V segment lost 3 bases, leaving 15 bases of the junction unmatched. The CDR3 length is 18 residues. CDR1 SGHRS and CDR2 YFSETQ come from the germline V gene. The CDR3: CASSWGDSPRISNQPQHF. CDR3 nucleotide sequence: TGCGCCAGCAGCTGGGGGGACAGCCCTCGTATTTCCAATCAGCCCCAGCATTTT.

To note about this clonotype: One junction end disagrees with the germline gene, perhaps due to a read error. The chain uses TRBV4-3 and TRBJ2-1, with D uncertain. CDR3 length equals 13 residues. Looked up from germline, CDR1 is LGHNA and CDR2 is YSLEER. The CDR3, as DNA: TGCGCCGGCAGCCAAGAAAGTAACAATGAGCAGTTCTTC. It is translated as CAGSQESNNEQFF.

This chain uses TRBV6-9 with TRBJ1-6; D is perhaps TRBD1 (6 bases). V was trimmed by 10 bases and J by 8 bases, leaving 21 bases between them. The length of the CDR3 is 15 residues. Looked up from germline, CDR1 is MNHGY and CDR2 is SVAAGI. In DNA, the CDR3 is TGTGCCATTCCACCCGAACAGGGTTCGGATTCACCCCTCCACTTT. Its protein product is CAIPPEQGSDSPLHF.

The chain recombines TRBV2 with TRBJ2-1; possible D gene TRBD1, 6 bases. The CDR3 loop spans 16 amino acids. Germline V lookup: CDR1 SNHLY, CDR2 FYNNEI. The V gene lost 8 bases and the J gene lost 0 bases, with 17 bases spanning the gap. CDR3 nucleotides: TGTGCCAGCGGGGGCCTAGGGGCCCCCTCCTACAATGAGCAGTTCTTC. This encodes CASGGLGAPSYNEQFF.

The V call is TRBV4-3, the J call TRBJ2-4, with 7 bases fitting TRBD1. Germline CDR1 is LGHNA and CDR2 is YSLEER. The CDR3 runs 16 residues. Trimming cost V 0 bases and J 5 bases; bases outside gene matches: 7. The CDR3 DNA follows: TGCGCCAGCAGCCAAGATACGAGGGGGCCAGAAAACATTCAGTACTTC. Amino acid sequence: CASSQDTRGPENIQYF.

The V call is TRBV10-1, the J call TRBJ2-1; D is uncertain. Looked up from germline, CDR1 is WNHNN and CDR2 is SYGVQD (reference sequence). The CDR3 spans 10 residues. The V end lost 11 bases, the J end lost 10 bases, and 12 bases lay between the germline ends. The DNA of the CDR3 is TGCGCCCGATCTTCGAAGGAGCAGTTCTTC. The encoded protein is CARSSKEQFF.

This chain's CDR3 is CASSEDPSDEQFF. The CDR3 region has the DNA TGTGCCAGCAGTGAAGACCCAAGCGATGAGCAGTTCTTC. This sequence joins TRBV2 and TRBJ2-1; no definite D call. Trimming left V 1 base short and J 8 bases short, with 9 bases between. The CDR3 extends over 13 amino acids. Germline V gene data show CDR1 as SNHLY and CDR2 as FYNNEI.

This rearrangement joins TRBV11-2 to TRBJ2-1; possibly TRBD2 for D (5 bases). Germline V gene sequence: CDR1 SGHAT, CDR2 FQNNGV. Deletions cut 4 bases from V and 10 bases from J, with 11 bases between. This CDR3 region has 12 residues. The CDR3 DNA follows: TGTGCCAGCAGCTGGGCCCCGGGAGAGCAGTTCTTC. It yields the protein CASSWAPGEQFF.

This clonotype has only a few counts. This chain joins TRBV6-5 and TRBJ2-3, with TRBD1 matching 7 bases. V was pared by 5 bases and J by 0 bases, with 2 bases of the junction left unmatched. Germline values: CDR1 MNHEY, CDR2 SVGAGI. This CDR3 is 14 amino acids long. This chain's CDR3 is CASSGTASTDTQYF. For the CDR3, the DNA is TGTGCCAGCAGTGGGACAGCTAGCACAGATACGCAGTATTTT.

This clonotype was picked up a small number of times. The chain has TRBV7-9 and TRBJ2-7; D remains unclear. Germline CDR1 and CDR2: SEHNR and FQNEAQ (reference sequence). V was clipped by 4 bases and J by 4 bases, with 11 bases between them. This CDR3 has 13 residues. The CDR3 nucleotides read TGTGCCAGCAGCTCCCCCGACCATTACGAGCAGTACTTC. Amino acid sequence: CASSSPDHYEQYF. The variable domain in full, with the rest retrieved from reference TRBV7-9 and TRBJ2-7, is DTGVSQNPRHKITKRGQNVTFRCDPISEHNRLYWYRQTLGQGPEFLTYFQNEAQLEKSRLLSDRFSAERPKGSFSTLEIQRTEQGDSAMYLCASSSPDHYEQYFGPGTRLTVT.

The chain joins TRBV12-3 or TRBV12-4 to TRBJ2-7; 8 nucleotides match TRBD2. The CDR3 totals 16 residues. Trimming cost V 3 bases and J 0 bases; bases outside gene matches: 7. For the CDR3, the DNA is TGTGCCAGCAGTTTCGCTAGCGGGCAGTTCTCCTACGAGCAGTACTTC. Protein product: CASSFASGQFSYEQYF.

This rearrangement joins TRBV5-8 to TRBJ1-5; no reliable D call. From germline, CDR1 is SGHTS and CDR2 YDEGEE. The V end was cut by 5 bases, the J end by 0 bases, with 12 bases between. This CDR3 spans 15 amino acids. The CDR3 nucleotides are TGTGCCAGCAGAATACGGGGAAATAGCAATCAGCCCCAGCATTTT. Its translation: CASRIRGNSNQPQHF.

Only a few counts were recorded for this clonotype. One junction end does not reproduce the germline sequence, and a read error may be involved. V is TRBV7-7 and J is TRBJ2-1, with 11 positions matching TRBD2. The CDR3 runs to 15 residues. Per the germline V gene, CDR1 is SSHAT and CDR2 is FNYEAQ (reference sequence). The CDR3 loop reads CASSWGLADYNEQFF. CDR3 bases: TGTGCTAGCAGTTGGGGACTAGCGGATTACAATGAGCAGTTCTTC.

This clonotype was counted between two and nine times. The V gene is TRBV4-3, the J gene TRBJ1-4, with 8 positions matching TRBD1. CDR1 and CDR2 from the germline V gene are LGHNA and YSLEER. Trimming cost V 4 bases and J 3 bases; bases outside gene matches: 10. This CDR3 contains 17 residues. The CDR3 DNA is TGCGCCAGCAGCCTCCGGCTCAGGGGGCGGCCTAATGAAAAACTGTTTTTT. It is translated as CASSLRLRGRPNEKLFF.

This clonotype has just a few counts. This chain joins TRBV4-3 and TRBJ2-3; TRBD2 agrees at 11 bases. The CDR3 covers 17 residues. Germline CDR1 and CDR2: LGHNA and YSLEER. V was pared by 3 bases and J by 8 bases, with 13 bases of the junction left unmatched. The CDR3 DNA follows: TGCGCCAGCAGCCAGTTGGGGACTAGCGGCCCTGCTGGTACGCAGTATTTT. It specifies CASSQLGTSGPAGTQYF.

This chain uses TRBV7-9 with TRBJ1-2; 7 bases match TRBD1. Germline V CDR1 and CDR2: SEHNR, FQNEAQ (reference sequence). The CDR3 contains 16 residues. Unmatched junction bases numbered 14, after V lost 6 bases and J lost 4 bases. CDR3 protein: CASSSMTGTVLYGYTF. The DNA for the CDR3 is TGTGCCAGCAGTTCTATGACCGGGACAGTTCTCTATGGCTACACCTTC.

The chain carries TRBV27 and TRBJ1-1; TRBD1 is a possible D gene (5 bases). This CDR3 is built from 12 residues. The germline CDR1 and CDR2 sequences are MNHEY and SMNVEV (reference sequence). Trimming pared 9 bases from V and 5 bases from J, leaving 13 bases between. CDR3 region: CASPGPGTEAFF. CDR3 nucleotides: TGTGCCAGTCCAGGGCCTGGGACTGAAGCTTTCTTT.

This chain uses TRBV3-1 with TRBJ2-5, with unresolved D. CDR3 length: 14 residues. Trimming stripped 0 bases from V and 2 bases from J, with 7 bases between. CDR1 is LGHDT, CDR2 YNNKEL, per germline (reference sequence). The CDR3 is CASSQDPDQETQYF. The DNA for the CDR3 is TGTGCCAGCAGCCAAGATCCCGATCAAGAGACCCAGTACTTC.

This clonotype was seen only a few times. The chain has TRBV10-3 and TRBJ1-2; maybe TRBD1 (6 bases). V was pared by 6 bases and J by 6 bases, with 26 bases between. The CDR3 has 17 residues. Germline V gives CDR1 ENHRY, CDR2 SYGVKD. CDR3 sequence reads: CAISSRDNRGVGNGYTF. As DNA, the CDR3 is TGTGCCATCAGCAGCCGGGACAATAGGGGTGTAGGGAATGGCTACACCTTC.

The chain carries TRBV10-1 and TRBJ2-7; 10 bases map to TRBD1. Germline V CDR1 and CDR2: WNHNN, SYGVQD (reference sequence). This CDR3 contains 16 residues. Trimming removed 6 bases from V and 2 bases from J; junction bases left unmatched: 10. CDR3 bases: TGCGCCAGCAGCCCGACAGGGGGCGGACTAACCTACGAGCAGTACTTC. As protein: CASSPTGGGLTYEQYF.